A selection of T cell receptor beta chains follows, all from one sample in a study of blood T cell repertoires in COVID-19. Sequencing was performed with immunoSEQ multiplex PCR; in TCRdb, only in-frame clones are kept and a portion is missing. The sample shows about 70,000 clones, roughly four fifths of them seen only once. The sequenced material came from peripheral blood. These receptors were taken from a man aged 25 to 40 with COVID-19, enrolled during active disease. Both conserved end residues are part of each CDR3. The D gene is left open where the match is weak. Part of the rows lack a size; the others show once, few, many or a class for expanded clones.

D gene	J gene	V gene	clone size	CDR3 protein	CDR3 DNA
TRBD1	TRBJ2-7	TRBV2	few	CASRFQGAGYEQYF	TGTGCCAGCAGGTTCCAGGGGGCGGGCTACGAGCAGTACTTC
.	TRBJ1-6	TRBV3-1/TRBV3-2	medium-sized	CASSQHPPGAREGALHF	TGTGCCAGCAGCCAACACCCCCCTGGGGCTCGAGAAGGGGCCCTCCACTTT
TRBD1	TRBJ1-4	TRBV28	.	CASQGADRRNEKLFF	TGTGCCTCCCAAGGGGCGGACAGGCGTAATGAAAAACTGTTTTTT
TRBD2	TRBJ2-5	TRBV20-1	.	CSASKREGQETQYF	TGCAGTGCTAGTAAGCGGGAGGGCCAAGAGACCCAGTACTTC
TRBD2	TRBJ2-7	TRBV10-3	.	CAITMTSGSNEQYF	TGTGCCATCACTATGACTAGCGGGAGTAACGAGCAGTACTTC
.	TRBJ2-7	TRBV7-8	.	CASSLVESSTYEQYF	TGTGCCAGCAGCTTAGTGGAGTCGAGCACCTACGAGCAGTACTTC
.	TRBJ1-6	TRBV4-3	.	CASSQTGNSPLHF	TGCGCCAGCAGCCAAACAGGGAATTCACCCCTCCACTTT
.	TRBJ2-2	TRBV28	once	CASTDIGGHLSNTGELFF	TGTGCCAGCACTGATATCGGGGGGCACTTGTCTAACACCGGGGAGCTGTTTTTT
.	TRBJ2-1	TRBV24-1	.	CATRSGVDEQFF	TGTGCCACCAGGTCAGGGGTAGATGAGCAGTTCTTC
.	TRBJ1-1	TRBV9	once	CASSAPSGVPEAFF	TGTGCCAGCAGCGCCCCCTCCGGGGTACCTGAAGCTTTCTTT
.	TRBJ2-5	TRBV24-1	.	CATSDRTDIRTQYF	TGTGCCACCAGTGATCGGACTGACATAAGGACCCAGTACTTC
.	TRBJ2-7	TRBV5-1	.	CASSTSGGTYEQYF	TGCGCCAGCAGCACTTCCGGGGGTACCTACGAGCAGTACTTC
.	TRBJ2-1	TRBV9	.	CASGRGGQRNEQFF	TGTGCCAGCGGCCGGGGTGGGCAAAGAAATGAGCAGTTCTTC
.	TRBJ2-5	TRBV6-1	.	CASSESWQETQYF	TGTGCCAGCAGTGAGAGTTGGCAAGAGACCCAGTACTTC
TRBD1	TRBJ2-2	TRBV6-5	.	CASSPGTEVSGELFF	TGTGCCAGCAGTCCCGGGACAGAAGTCTCCGGGGAGCTGTTTTTT
.	TRBJ1-2	TRBV24-1	.	CATSDSHRVGYTF	TGTGCCACCAGTGATTCCCACAGGGTCGGCTACACCTTC
TRBD1	TRBJ2-1	TRBV6-4	few	CASSRQGNNEQFF	TGTGCCAGCTCTAGACAGGGCAACAATGAGCAGTTCTTC
TRBD1	TRBJ2-1	TRBV28	.	CASSGTGINEQFF	TGTGCCAGCAGCGGGACAGGGATCAATGAGCAGTTCTTC
.	TRBJ1-1	TRBV2	.	CASSAGLHTEAFF	TGTGCCAGCAGTGCAGGGCTGCACACTGAAGCTTTCTTT
.	TRBJ2-3	TRBV10-3	.	CAISPRTASDTQYF	TGTGCCATCAGCCCCAGGACAGCTTCAGATACGCAGTATTTT
.	TRBJ1-2	TRBV6-5	once	CASSRDWSYGYTF	TGTGCCAGCAGTCGGGACTGGAGTTATGGCTACACCTTC
TRBD1	TRBJ2-7	TRBV6-6	.	CASSPGQVRTGRTYEQYF	TGCGCCAGCAGTCCTGGCCAGGTTCGGACAGGCAGAACCTACGAGCAGTACTTC
.	TRBJ2-7	TRBV4-1	.	CASSQAPSGHYEQYF	TGCGCCAGCAGCCAAGCCCCCAGCGGGCACTACGAGCAGTACTTC
.	TRBJ1-2	TRBV7-2	.	CASSYNPDGYTF	TGTGCCAGCAGCTATAATCCCGATGGCTACACCTTC
.	TRBJ1-2	TRBV5-8	.	CASSLERYGYTF	TGTGCCAGCAGCTTGGAGCGTTATGGCTACACCTTC